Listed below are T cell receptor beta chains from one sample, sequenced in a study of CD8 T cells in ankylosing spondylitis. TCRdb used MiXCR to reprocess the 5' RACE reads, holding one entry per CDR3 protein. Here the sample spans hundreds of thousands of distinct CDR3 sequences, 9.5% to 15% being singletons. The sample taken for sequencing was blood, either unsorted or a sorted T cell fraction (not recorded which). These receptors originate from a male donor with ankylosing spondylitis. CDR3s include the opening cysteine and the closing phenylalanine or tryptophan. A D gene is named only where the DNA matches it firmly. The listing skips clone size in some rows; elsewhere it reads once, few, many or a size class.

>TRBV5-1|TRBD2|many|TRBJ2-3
CASSEPSSGEADTQYF
TGCGCCAGCAGCGAGCCTTCTAGCGGCGAGGCGGATACGCAGTATTTT
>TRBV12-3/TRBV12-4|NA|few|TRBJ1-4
CASSLFLGEKLFF
TGTGCCAGCAGTTTGTTCCTGGGGGAAAAACTGTTTTTT
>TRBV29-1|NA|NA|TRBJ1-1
CSVEEAVATLEAFF
TGCAGCGTTGAAGAGGCCGTGGCAACACTTGAAGCTTTCTTT
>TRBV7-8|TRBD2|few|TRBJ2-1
CASSLRGGLAGNEQFF
TGTGCCAGCAGCCTAAGGGGGGGACTAGCAGGTAATGAGCAGTTCTTC
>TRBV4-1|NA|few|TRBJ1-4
CASKTGRTGGEKLFF
TGCGCCAGCAAAACAGGTCGGACGGGAGGCGAAAAACTGTTTTTT
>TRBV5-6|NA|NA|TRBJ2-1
CASSSYYKRSSYNEQFF
TGTGCCAGCAGCTCGTACTACAAGCGGAGCTCCTACAATGAGCAGTTCTTC
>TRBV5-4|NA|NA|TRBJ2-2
CASSPLASRGTGELFF
TGTGCCAGCAGCCCCCTAGCCTCGCGAGGGACCGGGGAGCTGTTTTTT
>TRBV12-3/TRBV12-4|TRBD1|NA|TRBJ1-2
CASSLGTGGFGYTF
TGTGCCAGCAGTTTAGGGACAGGGGGCTTTGGCTACACCTTC
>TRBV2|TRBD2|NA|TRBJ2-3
CASSDRDYTDTQYF
TGTGCCAGCAGTGACCGGGACTACACAGATACGCAGTATTTT
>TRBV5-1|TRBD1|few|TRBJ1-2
CASSWTGTGGEGGYTF
TGCGCCAGCAGCTGGACCGGGACAGGGGGCGAGGGTGGCTACACCTTC
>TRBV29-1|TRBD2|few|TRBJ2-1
CSVFGGRAVDEQFF
TGCAGCGTTTTCGGCGGGAGGGCCGTTGATGAGCAGTTCTTC
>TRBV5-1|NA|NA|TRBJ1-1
CASSLGGVTNTEAFF
TGCGCCAGCAGCTTGGGCGGGGTTACGAACACTGAAGCTTTCTTT
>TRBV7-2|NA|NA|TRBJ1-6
CASSSPGQHNSPLHF
TGTGCCAGCAGCTCCCCGGGACAACATAATTCACCCCTCCACTTT
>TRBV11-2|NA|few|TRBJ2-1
CASSQTGPGYEQFF
TGTGCCAGCAGCCAAACGGGACCCGGGTATGAGCAGTTCTTC
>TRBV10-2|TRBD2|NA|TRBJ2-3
CASSDSGRDTDTQYF
TGCGCCAGCAGTGATAGCGGGAGGGACACAGATACGCAGTATTTT
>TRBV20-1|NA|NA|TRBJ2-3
CSARDGAGRTDTQYF
TGCAGTGCTAGAGATGGCGCTGGGCGCACAGATACGCAGTATTTT
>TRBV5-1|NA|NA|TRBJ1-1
CASSFSPGNTEAFF
TGCGCCAGCAGCTTTTCCCCAGGGAACACTGAAGCTTTCTTT
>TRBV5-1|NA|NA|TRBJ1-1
CASSLQRSGNTEAFF
TGCGCCAGCAGCTTACAGAGATCAGGGAACACTGAAGCTTTCTTT
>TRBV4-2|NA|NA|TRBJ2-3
CASSLTRGSEDTQYF
TGTGCCAGCAGTCTTACCCGGGGGTCCGAAGATACGCAGTATTTT
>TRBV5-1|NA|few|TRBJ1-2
CASSYPDRTSNYGYTF
TGCGCCAGCAGCTATCCAGACAGGACTTCTAACTATGGCTACACCTTC
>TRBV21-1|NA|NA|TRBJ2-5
CASSNIGAKAQETQYF
TGTGCCAGCAGCAATATAGGTGCTAAGGCGCAAGAGACCCAGTACTTC
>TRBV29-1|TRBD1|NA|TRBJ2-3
CSASRQGYTDTQYF
TGCAGCGCTAGTCGACAGGGATACACAGATACGCAGTATTTT
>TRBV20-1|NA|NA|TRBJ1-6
CSATRGGSGNSPLHF
TGCAGTGCTACCCGTGGGGGTTCGGGGAATTCACCCCTCCACTTT
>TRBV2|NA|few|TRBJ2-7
CATSGVPYEQYF
TGTGCCACCTCAGGGGTCCCCTACGAGCAGTACTTC
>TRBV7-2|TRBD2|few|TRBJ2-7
CASSPQGLAGVSYEQYF
TGTGCCAGCAGCCCACAGGGATTAGCGGGAGTCTCCTACGAGCAGTACTTC
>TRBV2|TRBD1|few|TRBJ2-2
CASSEQGAVNTGELFF
TGTGCCAGCAGTGAACAGGGGGCGGTGAACACCGGGGAGCTGTTTTTT
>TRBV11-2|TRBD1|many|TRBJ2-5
CASSLGEQGAETQYF
TGTGCCAGCAGCTTAGGGGAACAGGGGGCCGAGACCCAGTACTTC
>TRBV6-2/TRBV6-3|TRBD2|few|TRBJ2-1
CASSRTSGRPHEQFF
TGTGCCAGCAGCCGGACTAGCGGCCGCCCCCATGAGCAGTTCTTC
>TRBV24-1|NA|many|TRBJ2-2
CATAGRPNTGELFF
TGTGCCACCGCAGGGAGACCGAACACCGGGGAGCTGTTTTTT
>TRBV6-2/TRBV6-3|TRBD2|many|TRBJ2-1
CASSPGPSGRKDEQFF
TGTGCCAGCAGCCCCGGGCCTAGCGGGAGGAAGGATGAGCAGTTCTTC
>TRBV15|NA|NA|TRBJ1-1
CATSRDYGVNTEAFF
TGTGCCACCAGCAGAGATTATGGGGTGAACACTGAAGCTTTCTTT
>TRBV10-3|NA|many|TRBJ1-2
CAIGADPVGGYTF
TGTGCCATCGGGGCCGACCCGGTCGGGGGCTACACCTTC
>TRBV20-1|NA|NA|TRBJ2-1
CSANLRGAFHNEQFF
TGCAGTGCTAACCTTCGTGGGGCGTTCCACAATGAGCAGTTCTTC
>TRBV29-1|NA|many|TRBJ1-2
CSVVTDYGYTF
TGCAGCGTTGTAACAGACTATGGCTACACCTTC
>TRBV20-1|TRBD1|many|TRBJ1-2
CSAWTGVGFGYTF
TGCAGTGCCTGGACAGGGGTAGGGTTTGGCTACACCTTC
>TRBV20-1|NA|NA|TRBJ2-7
CSARDQARGSLYEQYF
TGCAGTGCTAGAGATCAGGCCCGGGGCTCCCTCTACGAGCAGTACTTC
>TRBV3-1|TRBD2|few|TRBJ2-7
CASSSGGRSDF
TGTGCCAGCAGCTCGGGAGGGAGATCGGACTTC
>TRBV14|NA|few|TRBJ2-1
CASSQGRGRYNEQFF
TGTGCCAGCAGCCAAGGAAGAGGCAGATACAATGAGCAGTTCTTC
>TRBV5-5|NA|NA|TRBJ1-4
CASSFVSGEKLFF
TGTGCCAGCAGCTTCGTCAGTGGTGAAAAACTGTTTTTT
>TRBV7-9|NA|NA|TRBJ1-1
CASKQGGTEAFF
TGTGCCAGCAAGCAAGGGGGTACTGAAGCTTTCTTT